This T cell receptor (beta chain) stems from a study of blood T cells in healthy people across ages. Study results and caveats: Older individuals had lower TCR beta diversity per million T cells (the decline was roughly linear).

Notes on this clonotype: The target antigen is unknown.

A J-beta primer mix and a sample-barcoded 5' primer were used in a second PCR of roughly 6 to 11 cycles. A minimum of 2.5 million CDR3-containing paired-end reads was obtained for each sample. Via MiXCR, TCRdb re-called the 5' RACE reads, giving one row per CDR3 protein. This sample has over a million distinct CDR3 sequences, with 35% to 45% found just once. Unmatched junction bases numbered 3, after V lost 4 bases and J lost 2 bases. Germline V gene sequence: CDR1 MGHRA, CDR2 YSYEKL. The CDR3 extends over 14 amino acids. This clonotype originated in a young woman in good health. V gene TRBV4-1 combines with J gene TRBJ2-3; 7 nucleotides align to TRBD2. Sequencing was done on a sample of blood. CDR3 sequence (DNA): TGCGCCAGCAGCCCTAGCGGTTACACAGATACGCAGTATTTT. Its translation is CASSPSGYTDTQYF.